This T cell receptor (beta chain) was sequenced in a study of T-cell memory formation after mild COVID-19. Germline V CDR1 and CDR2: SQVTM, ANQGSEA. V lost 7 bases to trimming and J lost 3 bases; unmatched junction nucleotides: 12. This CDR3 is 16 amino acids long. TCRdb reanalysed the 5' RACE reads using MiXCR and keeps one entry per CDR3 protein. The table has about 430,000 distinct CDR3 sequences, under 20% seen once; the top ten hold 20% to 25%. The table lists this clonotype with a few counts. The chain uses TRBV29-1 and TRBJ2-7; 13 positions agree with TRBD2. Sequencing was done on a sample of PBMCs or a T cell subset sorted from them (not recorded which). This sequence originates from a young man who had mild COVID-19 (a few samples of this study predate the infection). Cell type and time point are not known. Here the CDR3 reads CSAAWGWTSGGYEQYF. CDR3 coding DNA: TGCAGCGCTGCGTGGGGCTGGACTAGCGGGGGCTACGAGCAGTACTTC.